The 20 T cell receptor beta chains reported below all come from one sample, sequenced in a study of identical twins. TCRdb called the 5' RACE reads again in MiXCR, with one record for every CDR3 protein. The data show approximately 590,000 distinct CDR3 sequences, 9.5% to 10% seen once. These data also formed part of another study, on yellow fever vaccine responses in identical twins.

Sequenced sample: PBMCs. All receptors derive from a woman aged 18-29 years in good health.

This clonotype was observed many times. The CDR3 nucleotides read TGCGCCAGCAGCACTATGACTAGCGGGGCAGATACGCAGTATTTT. It yields the protein CASSTMTSGADTQYF. J is TRBJ2-3 and V is TRBV5-1; 11 bases are shared with TRBD2. The CDR3 is 15 residues long. Germline lookup yields CDR1 SGHRS and CDR2 YFSETQ. Trimming took 4 bases from V and 4 from J; bases not matched to a gene: 5.

The rearrangement joins TRBV20-1 to TRBJ1-3; 8 positions match TRBD1. V lost 5 bases to trimming and J lost 2 bases; unmatched junction nucleotides: 5. Germline V lookup: CDR1 DFQATT, CDR2 SNEGSKA (reference sequence). This CDR3 is built from 14 residues. The CDR3 sequence is CSASQTGAGNTIYF. The CDR3 DNA reads TGCAGTGCTTCCCAGACAGGGGCTGGAAACACCATATATTTT.

The chain joins TRBV7-2 to TRBJ2-3; no clear D gene. CDR1 SGHTA and CDR2 FQGNSA come from the germline V gene. The CDR3 runs 14 residues. Trimming took 1 base from V and 1 from J, leaving 6 bases between them. CDR3 bases: TGTGCCAGCAGCTTAGTAACGGGCACAGATACGCAGTATTTT. Translation: CASSLVTGTDTQYF.

This clonotype has more than one count but fewer than ten. The rearrangement joins TRBV7-2 to TRBJ1-4; D is possibly TRBD1 (5 bases). The germline V gene has CDR1 SGHTA and CDR2 FQGNSA. This CDR3 region has 15 residues. Trimming removed 0 bases at V and 5 bases at J, with 10 bases between. CDR3 region: CASSLAAGRNEKLFF. CDR3 coding DNA: TGTGCCAGCAGCTTAGCAGCAGGGCGGAATGAAAAACTGTTTTTT.

This clonotype came up many times. The chain links TRBV20-1 to TRBJ2-1; 10 bases match TRBD2. V trimming: 1 base; J trimming: 3 bases; junction bases outside the gene matches: 6. There are 16 residues in the CDR3. From germline, CDR1 is DFQATT and CDR2 SNEGSKA (reference sequence). The CDR3 sequence: CSARAGLAVLYNEQFF. The CDR3 DNA is TGCAGTGCTAGAGCTGGACTAGCGGTCCTCTACAATGAGCAGTTCTTC.

The chain uses TRBV28 and TRBJ2-1; 15 positions agree with TRBD2. The CDR3 extends over 16 amino acids. Germline trimming cut 5 bases from V and 7 bases from J; bases unmatched to any gene: 6. Germline loops: CDR1 MDHEN, CDR2 SYDVKM. CDR3 DNA: TGTGCCAGCAGTCCAGGACTAGCGGGAGGGCCGAATGAGCAGTTCTTC. It yields the protein CASSPGLAGGPNEQFF.

This clonotype has a handful of counts. The V call is TRBV27, the J call TRBJ2-1; D remains ambiguous. This CDR3 is built from 15 residues. Trimming took 0 bases from V and 3 from J, leaving 9 bases between them. Looked up from germline, CDR1 is MNHEY and CDR2 is SMNVEV (reference sequence). The CDR3 region is CASSLSGYFYNEQFF. DNA for the CDR3: TGTGCCAGCAGTTTATCGGGGTACTTCTACAATGAGCAGTTCTTC.

The rearrangement links TRBV7-8 to TRBJ1-2, with 8 bases that match TRBD1. CDR1 SGHVS and CDR2 FQNEAQ come from the germline V gene. The CDR3 runs to 16 residues. V lost 2 bases and J lost 4; bases outside the gene matches: 9. The CDR3 nucleotides read TGTGCCAGCAGCTTAAAACAGGGGGGTCGTTCCTATGGCTACACCTTC. As protein: CASSLKQGGRSYGYTF.

This clonotype was seen a few times. In DNA, the CDR3 is TGTGCCAGCAGCCAAGATCGGGTTCAGCCCCAGCATTTT. This encodes CASSQDRVQPQHF. The V and J genes are TRBV4-2 and TRBJ1-5; D is uncertain. Germline values: CDR1 LGHNA, CDR2 YNFKEQ. V lost 0 bases to trimming and J lost 6 bases, with 6 bases between them. CDR3 length equals 13 residues.

This clonotype was found many times. The chain carries TRBV10-3 and TRBJ2-3; no clear D. CDR3 length equals 13 residues. V was shortened by 6 bases and J by 1 base, with 8 bases between the two germline ends. Germline V gene data show CDR1 as ENHRY and CDR2 as SYGVKD. CDR3 sequence (DNA): TGTGCCATCAGGGGCCCCGGCACAGATACGCAGTATTTT. Translated: CAIRGPGTDTQYF.

This clonotype showed up many times. The chain joins TRBV6-2 or TRBV6-3 to TRBJ1-5; the D is unclear. V lost 6 bases, J lost 6 bases, and 12 bases lay in between. CDR3 length: 13 residues. Germline CDR1 is MNHEY and CDR2 is SVGEGT. CDR3 in amino acids: CASSLDTLQPQHF. The CDR3 region has the DNA TGTGCCAGCAGCCTTGACACCCTTCAGCCCCAGCATTTT.

In its sample, this clonotype was seen a few times. The CDR3 loop reads CASSIDRQGHFRETQYF. DNA of the CDR3: TGTGCCAGTAGTATAGATCGACAGGGGCACTTCCGGGAGACCCAGTACTTC. This chain connects TRBV19 to TRBJ2-5; 8 bases align to TRBD1. V lost 0 bases, J lost 5 bases, and 11 bases stayed unmatched. In germline, CDR1 is LNHDA, CDR2 SQIVND (reference sequence). CDR3 length: 17 residues.

The CDR3, as DNA: TGTGCCAGCAGCCAACCCCCCCCGGAGACCCAGTACTTC. Translated: CASSQPPPETQYF. The rearrangement links TRBV3-1 to TRBJ2-5; D gene ambiguous. CDR1 and CDR2 from the germline V gene are LGHDT and YNNKEL (reference sequence). Trimming took 2 bases from V and 5 from J, leaving 9 bases between them. The CDR3 has 13 amino acids.

This clonotype was detected ten times or more. This chain joins TRBV11-1 and TRBJ2-5, with TRBD2 matching 13 bases. The CDR3 has 18 amino acids. Germline CDR1 reads SGHAT; CDR2 reads FQDESV (reference sequence). V dropped 3 bases and J dropped 11; count of bases not matched to a gene: 18. The DNA for the CDR3 is TGTGCCAGCAGCTTGAAATTCGGGACTAGCGGGATGGGCATCTCGCAGTACTTC. Translation gives CASSLKFGTSGMGISQYF.

This clonotype was detected many times. The genes are TRBV6-1 and TRBJ2-5; TRBD1 aligns across 11 bases. V was clipped by 7 bases and J by 1 base; unmatched bases: 5. Germline assignment: CDR1 MNHNS and CDR2 SASEGT. CDR3 length equals 15 residues. CDR3: CASNTGTGGQETQYF. In DNA form, the CDR3 reads TGTGCCAGCAACACCGGGACAGGGGGCCAAGAGACCCAGTACTTC.

In this sample, this clonotype turned up a few times. The chain links TRBV11-2 to TRBJ2-1; 10 nucleotides align to TRBD2. V lost 1 base, J lost 7 bases, and 7 bases stayed unmatched. This CDR3 has 16 amino acids. The germline CDR1 and CDR2 sequences are SGHAT and FQNNGV. As DNA, the CDR3 is TGTGCCAGCAGCTTAGGGGACCAGCGGGGGGGAAATGAGCAGTTCTTC. This gives the protein CASSLGDQRGGNEQFF.

J is TRBJ2-7 and V is TRBV4-2; D remains unclear. The CDR3 consists of 14 residues. Trimming left V 1 base short and J 1 base short, with 8 bases between. The V gene's germline CDR1 is LGHNA and CDR2 YNFKEQ. The CDR3 reads CASSQVQNSYEQYF. In DNA form, the CDR3 reads TGTGCCAGCAGCCAAGTACAGAATTCCTACGAGCAGTACTTC.

Here the CDR3 reads CSVAQGTYEQYF. DNA of the CDR3: TGCAGCGTCGCACAGGGCACCTACGAGCAGTACTTC. The chain joins TRBV29-1 to TRBJ2-7; perhaps TRBD1 as D (6 bases). The CDR3 is 12 residues long. V was trimmed by 6 bases and J by 2 bases, leaving 11 bases between them. Germline V gene data show CDR1 as SQVTM and CDR2 as ANQGSEA.

This sequence joins TRBV4-1 and TRBJ2-1; 9 bases align to TRBD2. The V and J ends lost 1 base and 7 bases, in that order; junction bases with no gene match: 14. CDR3 length: 18 amino acids. Germline lookup yields CDR1 MGHRA and CDR2 YSYEKL. CDR3 sequence reads: CASSQVSGSSWVRNEQFF. The CDR3 DNA reads as TGCGCCAGCAGCCAAGTTAGCGGGAGCAGTTGGGTACGGAATGAGCAGTTCTTC.

The chain links TRBV9 to TRBJ2-1; D is possibly TRBD1 (6 bases). Germline-derived CDR1 and CDR2 are SGDLS and YYNGEE. The V gene lost 4 bases and the J gene lost 10 bases, with 12 bases spanning the gap. The CDR3 has 12 amino acids. CDR3 in DNA: TGTGCCAGCAGCCTTTTTACAGGGGAGCAGTTCTTC. It specifies CASSLFTGEQFF.